This T cell receptor beta chain was profiled in a study of blood T cell repertoires in COVID-19. Sequencing used immunoSEQ multiplex PCR; TCRdb keeps in-frame clones, though not all of them. This repertoire shows approximately 270,000 clones, about 89% found once; its top ten account for around 0.8%. The ends were cut back, 4 bases at V and 2 bases at J, with 6 bases in the middle. The germline gives CDR1 MNHEY, CDR2 SMNVEV (reference sequence). The CDR3 runs 12 residues. The sequence derives from a young man with acute or convalescent COVID-19. The chain carries TRBV27 and TRBJ2-7, with a possible D match to TRBD2 (5 bases). Input material: peripheral blood. The CDR3 loop is CASSSGTYEQYF. CDR3 nucleotides: TGTGCCAGCAGTTCCGGGACCTACGAGCAGTACTTC.